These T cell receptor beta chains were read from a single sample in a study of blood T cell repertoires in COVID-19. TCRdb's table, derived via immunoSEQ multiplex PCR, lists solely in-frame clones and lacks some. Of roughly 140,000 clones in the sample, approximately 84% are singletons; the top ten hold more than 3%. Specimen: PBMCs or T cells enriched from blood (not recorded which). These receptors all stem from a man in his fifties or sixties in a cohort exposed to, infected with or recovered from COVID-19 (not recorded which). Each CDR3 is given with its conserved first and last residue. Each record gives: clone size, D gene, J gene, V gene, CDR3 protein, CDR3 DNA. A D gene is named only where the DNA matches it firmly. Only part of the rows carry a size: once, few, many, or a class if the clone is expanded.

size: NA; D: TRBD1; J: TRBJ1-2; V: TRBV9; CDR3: CASSASTGNGYTF; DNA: TGTGCCAGCAGCGCTTCGACAGGGAATGGCTACACCTTC
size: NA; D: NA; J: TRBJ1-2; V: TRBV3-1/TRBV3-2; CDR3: CASSQPGLFYGYTF; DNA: TGTGCCAGCAGCCAACCCGGACTTTTTTATGGCTACACCTTC
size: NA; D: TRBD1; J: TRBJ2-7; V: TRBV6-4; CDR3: CASSDSGGQDYEQYF; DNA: TGTGCCAGCAGTGACTCCGGGGGACAGGACTACGAGCAGTACTTC
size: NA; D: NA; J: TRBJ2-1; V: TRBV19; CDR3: CASRGLDHEQFF; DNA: TGTGCCAGTAGGGGGCTGGACCATGAGCAGTTCTTC
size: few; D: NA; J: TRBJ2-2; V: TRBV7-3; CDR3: CASSSGYTGELFF; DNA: TGTGCCAGCAGCTCAGGGTACACCGGGGAGCTGTTTTTT
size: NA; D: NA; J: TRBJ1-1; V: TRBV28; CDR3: CASSLRGANLNTEAFF; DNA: TGTGCCAGCAGTTTACGGGGGGCGAACTTGAACACTGAAGCTTTCTTT
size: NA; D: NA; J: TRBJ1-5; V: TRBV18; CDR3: CASSPAQGSQPQHF; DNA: TGTGCCAGCTCACCGGCTCAGGGGAGTCAGCCCCAGCATTTT
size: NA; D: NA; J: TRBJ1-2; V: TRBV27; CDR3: CASSSVNRANNYGYTF; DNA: TGTGCCAGCAGTTCGGTGAACAGGGCAAATAACTATGGCTACACCTTC
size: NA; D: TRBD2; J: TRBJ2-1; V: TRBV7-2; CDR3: CASSTHFGGASNEQFF; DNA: TGTGCCAGCAGCACCCACTTCGGGGGGGCCTCCAATGAGCAGTTCTTC
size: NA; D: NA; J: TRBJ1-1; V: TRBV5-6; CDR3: CASRAWAGTEAFF; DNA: TGTGCCAGCAGAGCCTGGGCGGGTACTGAAGCTTTCTTT
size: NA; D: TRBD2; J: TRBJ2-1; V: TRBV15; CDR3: CATSTLLAGGPGSYNEQFF; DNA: TGTGCCACCTCGACGCTACTAGCGGGAGGGCCGGGCTCCTACAATGAGCAGTTCTTC
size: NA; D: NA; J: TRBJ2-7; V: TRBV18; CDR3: CASSPKGYEQYF; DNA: TGTGCCAGCTCACCAAAGGGGTACGAGCAGTACTTC
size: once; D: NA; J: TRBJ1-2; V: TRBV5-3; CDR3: CARSLGVINYGYTF; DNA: TGTGCCAGAAGCTTGGGAGTCATTAACTATGGCTACACCTTC
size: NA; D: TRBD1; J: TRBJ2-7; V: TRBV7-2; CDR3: CASSLVGTGAAYEQYF; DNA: TGTGCCAGCAGCTTAGTCGGAACAGGGGCGGCCTACGAGCAGTACTTC
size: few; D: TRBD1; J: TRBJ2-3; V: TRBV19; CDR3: CASSHGQGSTDTQYF; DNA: TGTGCCAGTAGTCACGGACAGGGAAGCACAGATACGCAGTATTTT
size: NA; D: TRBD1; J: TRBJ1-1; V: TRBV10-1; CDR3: CASSEHRGGDAAFF; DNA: TGCGCCAGCAGTGAACACAGGGGTGGGGATGCAGCTTTCTTT
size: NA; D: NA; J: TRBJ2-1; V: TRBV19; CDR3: CASSIAANEQFF; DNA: TGTGCCAGTAGTATAGCTGCGAATGAGCAGTTCTTC
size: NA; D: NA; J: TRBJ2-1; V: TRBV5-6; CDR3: CASSWVDFYNEQFF; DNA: TGTGCCAGCAGCTGGGTTGACTTTTACAATGAGCAGTTCTTC
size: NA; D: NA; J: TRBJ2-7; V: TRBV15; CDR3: CATSRGPSYEQYF; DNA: TGTGCCACCAGCAGAGGTCCCAGCTACGAGCAGTACTTC
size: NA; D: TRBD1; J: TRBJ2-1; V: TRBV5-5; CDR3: CASSLFVQGPYNEQFF; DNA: TGTGCCAGCAGCTTGTTCGTACAGGGGCCCTACAATGAGCAGTTCTTC
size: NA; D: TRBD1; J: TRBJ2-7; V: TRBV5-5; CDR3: CASSAGQGLFNEQYF; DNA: TGTGCCAGCAGCGCGGGACAGGGGCTTTTCAACGAGCAGTACTTC
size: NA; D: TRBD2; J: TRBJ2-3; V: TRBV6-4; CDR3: CASSDSAGGGDTQYF; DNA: TGTGCCAGCAGTGACTCTGCGGGAGGGGGCGATACGCAGTATTTT
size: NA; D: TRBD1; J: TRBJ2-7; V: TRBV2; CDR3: CASNAYRDRGDEQYF; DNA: TGTGCCAGCAACGCTTACCGGGACAGGGGCGACGAGCAGTACTTC
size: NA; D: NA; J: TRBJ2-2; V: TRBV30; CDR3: CAWSVTGRLNTGELFF; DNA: TGTGCCTGGAGTGTGACAGGCCGGTTGAACACCGGGGAGCTGTTTTTT
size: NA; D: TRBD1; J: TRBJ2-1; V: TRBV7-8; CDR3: CASSSSGTADNEQFF; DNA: TGTGCCAGCAGCTCTTCCGGGACAGCCGACAATGAGCAGTTCTTC
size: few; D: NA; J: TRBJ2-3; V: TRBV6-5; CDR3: CASSYPPTQYF; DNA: TGTGCCAGCAGTTACCCTCCTACGCAGTATTTT
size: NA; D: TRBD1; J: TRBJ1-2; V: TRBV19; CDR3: CASNPQQGAWYGYTF; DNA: TGTGCCAGTAACCCCCAGCAGGGGGCTTGGTATGGCTACACCTTC
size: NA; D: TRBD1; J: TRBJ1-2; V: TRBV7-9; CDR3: CASSPWTGADGYTF; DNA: TGTGCCAGCAGCCCTTGGACAGGGGCAGATGGCTACACCTTC
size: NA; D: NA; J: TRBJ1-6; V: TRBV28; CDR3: CASSSLPNSPLHF; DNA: TGTGCCAGCAGTTCTCTACCGAATTCACCCCTCCACTTT
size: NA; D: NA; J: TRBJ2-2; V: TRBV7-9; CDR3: CASSFSTEFGELFF; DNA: TGTGCCAGCAGCTTCAGTACGGAGTTCGGGGAGCTGTTTTTT
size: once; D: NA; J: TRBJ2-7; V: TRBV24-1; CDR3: CATSDGTRQEQYF; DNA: TGTGCCACCAGTGATGGTACTCGACAGGAGCAGTACTTC
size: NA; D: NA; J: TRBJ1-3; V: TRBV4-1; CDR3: CASSQDTASGNTIYF; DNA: TGCGCCAGCAGCCAAGATACAGCCTCTGGAAACACCATATATTTT
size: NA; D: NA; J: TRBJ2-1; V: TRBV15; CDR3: CATSISNEQFF; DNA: TGTGCCACCAGCATCAGTAATGAGCAGTTCTTC
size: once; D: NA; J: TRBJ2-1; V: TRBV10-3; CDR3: CAISESAGHEQFF; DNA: TGTGCCATCAGTGAGTCCGCGGGACATGAGCAGTTCTTC
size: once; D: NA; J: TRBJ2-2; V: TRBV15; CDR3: CATSRDTGWAGELFF; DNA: TGTGCCACCAGCAGAGATACAGGGTGGGCCGGGGAGCTGTTTTTT
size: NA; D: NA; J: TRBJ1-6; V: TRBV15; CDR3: CATSWGLQGHSGDSPLHF; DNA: TGTGCCACCAGCTGGGGTCTTCAGGGCCATTCTGGTGATTCACCCCTCCACTTT
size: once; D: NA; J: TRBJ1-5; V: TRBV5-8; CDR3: CASSTSGSNQPQHF; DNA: TGTGCCAGCAGCACCTCGGGGAGCAATCAGCCCCAGCATTTT
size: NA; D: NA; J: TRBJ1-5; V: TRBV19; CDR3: CASRGAGVGNQPQHF; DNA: TGTGCCAGTAGAGGGGCAGGGGTAGGCAATCAGCCCCAGCATTTT
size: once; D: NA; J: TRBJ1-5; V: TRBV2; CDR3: CASSVFQGSNQPQHF; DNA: TGTGCCAGCAGTGTTTTCCAGGGCAGCAATCAGCCCCAGCATTTT
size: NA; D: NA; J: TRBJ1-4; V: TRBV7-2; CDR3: CASSPSRGGKNEKLFF; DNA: TGTGCCAGCAGCCCCTCCCGAGGAGGGAAGAATGAAAAACTGTTTTTT
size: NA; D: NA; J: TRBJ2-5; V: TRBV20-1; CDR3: CSASGQGGLQETQYF; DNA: TGCAGTGCTAGTGGGCAGGGAGGTCTGCAGGAGACCCAGTACTTC
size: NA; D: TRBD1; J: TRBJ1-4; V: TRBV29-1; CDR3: CSVRQGVNEKLFF; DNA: TGCAGCGTTCGACAGGGGGTTAATGAAAAACTGTTTTTT
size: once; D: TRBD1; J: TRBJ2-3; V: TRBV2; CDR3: CASSDHTGGAFPDTQYF; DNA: TGTGCCAGCAGTGATCATACAGGGGGCGCGTTCCCAGATACGCAGTATTTT
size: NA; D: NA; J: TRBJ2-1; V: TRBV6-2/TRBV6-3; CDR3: CASSYSPASQGNEQFF; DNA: TGTGCCAGCAGTTACTCACCGGCGTCCCAGGGCAATGAGCAGTTCTTC
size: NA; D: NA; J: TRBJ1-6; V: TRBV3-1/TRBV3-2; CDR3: CASSLGRAPNSPLHF; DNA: TGTGCCAGCAGCCTGGGCCGTGCCCCTAATTCACCCCTCCACTTT
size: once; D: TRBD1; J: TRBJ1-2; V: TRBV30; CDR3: CAWKGQGRHGYTF; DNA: TGTGCCTGGAAAGGACAGGGACGGCATGGCTACACCTTC
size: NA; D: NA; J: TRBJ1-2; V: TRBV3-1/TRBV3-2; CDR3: CASSQFTTNYGYTF; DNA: TGTGCCAGCAGCCAATTCACAACAAACTATGGCTACACCTTC
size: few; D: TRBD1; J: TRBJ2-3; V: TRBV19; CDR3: CASSRDRGLSTDTQYF; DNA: TGTGCCAGTAGCCGGGACAGGGGCCTTAGCACAGATACGCAGTATTTT